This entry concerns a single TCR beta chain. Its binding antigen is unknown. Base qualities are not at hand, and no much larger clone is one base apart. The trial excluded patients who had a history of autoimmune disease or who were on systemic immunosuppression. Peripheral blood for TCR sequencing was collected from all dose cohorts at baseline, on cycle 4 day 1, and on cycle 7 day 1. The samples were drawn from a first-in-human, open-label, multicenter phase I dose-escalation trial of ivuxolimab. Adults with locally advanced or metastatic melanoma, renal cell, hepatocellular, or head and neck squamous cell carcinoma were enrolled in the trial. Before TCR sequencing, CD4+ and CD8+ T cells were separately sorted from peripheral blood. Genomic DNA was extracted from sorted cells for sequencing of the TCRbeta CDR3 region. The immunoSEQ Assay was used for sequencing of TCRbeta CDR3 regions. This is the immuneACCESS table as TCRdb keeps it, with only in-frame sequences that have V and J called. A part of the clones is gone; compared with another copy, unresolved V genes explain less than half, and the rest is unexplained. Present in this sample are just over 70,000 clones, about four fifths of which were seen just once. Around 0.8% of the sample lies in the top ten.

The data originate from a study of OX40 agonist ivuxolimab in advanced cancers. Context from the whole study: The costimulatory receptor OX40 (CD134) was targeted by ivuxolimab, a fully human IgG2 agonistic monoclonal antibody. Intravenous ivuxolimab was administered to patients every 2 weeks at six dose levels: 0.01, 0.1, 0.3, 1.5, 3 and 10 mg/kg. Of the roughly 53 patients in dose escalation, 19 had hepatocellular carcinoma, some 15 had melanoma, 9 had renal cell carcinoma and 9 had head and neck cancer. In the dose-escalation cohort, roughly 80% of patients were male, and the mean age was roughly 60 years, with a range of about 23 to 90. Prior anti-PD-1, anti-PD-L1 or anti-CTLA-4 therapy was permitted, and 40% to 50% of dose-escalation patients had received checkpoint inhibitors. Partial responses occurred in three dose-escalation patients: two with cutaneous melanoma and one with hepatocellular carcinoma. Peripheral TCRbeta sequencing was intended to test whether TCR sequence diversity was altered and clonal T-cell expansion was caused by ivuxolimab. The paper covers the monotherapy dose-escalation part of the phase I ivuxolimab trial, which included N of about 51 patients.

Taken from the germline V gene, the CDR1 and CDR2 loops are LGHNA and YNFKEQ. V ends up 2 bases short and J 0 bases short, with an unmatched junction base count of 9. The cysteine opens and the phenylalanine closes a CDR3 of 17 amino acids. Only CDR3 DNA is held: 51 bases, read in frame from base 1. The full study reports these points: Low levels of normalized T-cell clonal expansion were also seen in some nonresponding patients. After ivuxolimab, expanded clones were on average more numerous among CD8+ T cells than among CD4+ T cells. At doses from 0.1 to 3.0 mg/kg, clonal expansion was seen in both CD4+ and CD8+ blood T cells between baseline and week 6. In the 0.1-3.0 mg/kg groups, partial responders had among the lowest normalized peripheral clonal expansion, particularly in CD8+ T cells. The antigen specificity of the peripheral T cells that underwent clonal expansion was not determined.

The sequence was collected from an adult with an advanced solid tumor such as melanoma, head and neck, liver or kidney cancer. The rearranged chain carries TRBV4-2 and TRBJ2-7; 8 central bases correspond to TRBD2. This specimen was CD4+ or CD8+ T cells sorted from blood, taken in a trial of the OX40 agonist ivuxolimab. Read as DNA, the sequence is TGTGCCAGCAGCCAACATCCAACCGGGACTAGCTCCTACGAGCAGTACTTC. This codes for CASSQHPTGTSSYEQYF.